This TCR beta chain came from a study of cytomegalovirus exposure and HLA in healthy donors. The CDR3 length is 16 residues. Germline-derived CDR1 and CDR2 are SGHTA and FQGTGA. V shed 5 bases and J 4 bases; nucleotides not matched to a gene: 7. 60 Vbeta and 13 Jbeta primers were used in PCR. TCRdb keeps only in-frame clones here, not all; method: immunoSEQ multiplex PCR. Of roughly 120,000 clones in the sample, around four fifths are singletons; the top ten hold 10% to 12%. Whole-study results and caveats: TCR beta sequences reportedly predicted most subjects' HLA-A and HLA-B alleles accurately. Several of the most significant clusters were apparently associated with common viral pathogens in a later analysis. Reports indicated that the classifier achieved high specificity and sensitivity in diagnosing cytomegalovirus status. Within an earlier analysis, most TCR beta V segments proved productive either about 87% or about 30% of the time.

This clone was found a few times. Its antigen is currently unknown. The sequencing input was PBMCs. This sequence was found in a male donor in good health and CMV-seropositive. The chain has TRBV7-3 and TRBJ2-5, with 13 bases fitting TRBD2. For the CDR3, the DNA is TGTGCCAGCAGCGCGGGACTAGCGGGAAGTCTAGAGACCCAGTACTTC. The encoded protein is CASSAGLAGSLETQYF.